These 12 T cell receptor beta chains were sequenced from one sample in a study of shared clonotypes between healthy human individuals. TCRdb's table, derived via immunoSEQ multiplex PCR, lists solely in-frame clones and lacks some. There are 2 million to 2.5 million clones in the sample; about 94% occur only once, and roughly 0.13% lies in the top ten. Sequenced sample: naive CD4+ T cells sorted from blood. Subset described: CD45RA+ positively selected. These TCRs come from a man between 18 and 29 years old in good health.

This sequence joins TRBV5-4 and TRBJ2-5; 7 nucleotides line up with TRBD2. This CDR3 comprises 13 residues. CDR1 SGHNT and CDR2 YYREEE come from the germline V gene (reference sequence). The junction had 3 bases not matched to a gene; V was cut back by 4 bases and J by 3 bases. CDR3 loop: CASSRAGKETQYF. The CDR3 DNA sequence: TGTGCCAGCAGCCGAGCGGGAAAAGAGACCCAGTACTTC.

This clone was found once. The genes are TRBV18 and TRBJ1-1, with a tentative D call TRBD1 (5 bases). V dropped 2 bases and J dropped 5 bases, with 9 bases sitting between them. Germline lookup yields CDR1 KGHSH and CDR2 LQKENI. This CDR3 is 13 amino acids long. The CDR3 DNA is TGTGCCAGCTCACCAGGGGCCGAGACTGAAGCTTTCTTT. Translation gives CASSPGAETEAFF.

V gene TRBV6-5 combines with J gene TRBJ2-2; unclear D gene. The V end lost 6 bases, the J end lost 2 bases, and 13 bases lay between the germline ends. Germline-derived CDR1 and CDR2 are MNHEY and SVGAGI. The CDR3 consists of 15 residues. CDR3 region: CASRTPAPNTGELFF. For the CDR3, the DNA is TGTGCCAGCAGGACCCCAGCGCCTAACACCGGGGAGCTGTTTTTT.

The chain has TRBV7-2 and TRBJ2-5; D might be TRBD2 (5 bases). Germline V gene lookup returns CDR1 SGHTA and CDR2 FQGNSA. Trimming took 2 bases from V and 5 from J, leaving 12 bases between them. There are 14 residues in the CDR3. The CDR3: CASSLNGDYETQYF. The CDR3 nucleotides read TGTGCCAGCAGCTTAAACGGGGATTATGAGACCCAGTACTTC.

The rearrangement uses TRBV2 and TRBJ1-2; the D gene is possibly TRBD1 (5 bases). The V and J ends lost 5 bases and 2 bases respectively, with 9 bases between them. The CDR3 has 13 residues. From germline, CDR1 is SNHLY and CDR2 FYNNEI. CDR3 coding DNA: TGTGCCAGCAGTCGGGACCCCAACTATGGCTACACCTTC. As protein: CASSRDPNYGYTF.

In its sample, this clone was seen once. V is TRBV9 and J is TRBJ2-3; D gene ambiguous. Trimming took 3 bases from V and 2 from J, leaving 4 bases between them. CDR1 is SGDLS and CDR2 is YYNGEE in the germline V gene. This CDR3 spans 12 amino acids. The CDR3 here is CASSATTDTQYF. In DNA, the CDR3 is TGTGCCAGCAGCGCCACCACAGATACGCAGTATTTT.

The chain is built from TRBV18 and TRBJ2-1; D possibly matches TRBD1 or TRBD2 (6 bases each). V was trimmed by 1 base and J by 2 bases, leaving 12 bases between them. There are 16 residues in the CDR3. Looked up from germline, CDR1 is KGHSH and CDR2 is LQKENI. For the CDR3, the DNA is TGTGCCAGCTCACCACGAGAGGGGGGACCCTACAATGAGCAGTTCTTC. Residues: CASSPREGGPYNEQFF.

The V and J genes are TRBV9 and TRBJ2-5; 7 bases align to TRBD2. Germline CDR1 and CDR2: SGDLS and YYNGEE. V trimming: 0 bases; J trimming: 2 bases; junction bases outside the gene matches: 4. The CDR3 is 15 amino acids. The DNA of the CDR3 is TGTGCCAGCAGCGTAGACTACGGGGGGCAAGAGACCCAGTACTTC. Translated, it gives CASSVDYGGQETQYF.

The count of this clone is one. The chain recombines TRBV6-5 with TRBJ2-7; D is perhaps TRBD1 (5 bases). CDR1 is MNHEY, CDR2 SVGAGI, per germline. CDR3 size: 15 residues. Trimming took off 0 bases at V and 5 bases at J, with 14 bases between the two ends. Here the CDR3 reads CASSYSSLGHHEQYF. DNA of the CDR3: TGTGCCAGCAGTTACTCGAGCTTGGGGCACCACGAGCAGTACTTC.

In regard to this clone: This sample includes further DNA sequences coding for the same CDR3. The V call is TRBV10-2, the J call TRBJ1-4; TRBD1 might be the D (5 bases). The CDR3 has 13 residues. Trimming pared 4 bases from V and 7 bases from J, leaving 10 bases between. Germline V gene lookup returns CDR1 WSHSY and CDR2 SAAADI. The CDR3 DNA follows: TGCGCCAGCAGTGGGCAGGGTGGTGAAAAACTGTTTTTT. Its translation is CASSGQGGEKLFF.

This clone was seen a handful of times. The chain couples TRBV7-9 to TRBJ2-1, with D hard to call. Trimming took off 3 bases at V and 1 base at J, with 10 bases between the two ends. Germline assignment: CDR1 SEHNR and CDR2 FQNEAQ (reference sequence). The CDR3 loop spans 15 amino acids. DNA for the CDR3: TGTGCCAGCAGCTTTCTCGGGCCATCCTACAATGAGCAGTTCTTC. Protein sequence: CASSFLGPSYNEQFF. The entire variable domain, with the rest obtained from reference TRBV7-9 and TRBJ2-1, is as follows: DTGVSQNPRHKITKRGQNVTFRCDPISEHNRLYWYRQTLGQGPEFLTYFQNEAQLEKSRLLSDRFSAERPKGSFSTLEIQRTEQGDSAMYLCASSFLGPSYNEQFFGPGTRLTVL.

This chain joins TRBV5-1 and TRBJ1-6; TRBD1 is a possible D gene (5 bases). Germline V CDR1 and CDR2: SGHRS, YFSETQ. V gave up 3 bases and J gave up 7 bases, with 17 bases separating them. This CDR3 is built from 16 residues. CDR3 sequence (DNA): TGCGCCAGCAGCTCGGGGGGTCGGACAACGAATTCACCCCTCCACTTT. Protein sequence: CASSSGGRTTNSPLHF.